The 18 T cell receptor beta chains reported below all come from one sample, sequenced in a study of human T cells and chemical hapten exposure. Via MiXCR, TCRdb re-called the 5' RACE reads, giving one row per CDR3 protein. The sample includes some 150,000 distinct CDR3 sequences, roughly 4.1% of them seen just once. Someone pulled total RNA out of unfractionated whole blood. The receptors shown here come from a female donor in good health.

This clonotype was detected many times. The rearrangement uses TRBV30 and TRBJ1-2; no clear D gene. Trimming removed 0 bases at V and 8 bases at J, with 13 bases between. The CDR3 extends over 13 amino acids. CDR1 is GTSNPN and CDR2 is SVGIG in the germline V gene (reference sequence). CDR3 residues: CAWSVGSGNGYTF. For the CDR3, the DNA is TGTGCCTGGAGTGTAGGGTCGGGGAACGGCTACACCTTC.

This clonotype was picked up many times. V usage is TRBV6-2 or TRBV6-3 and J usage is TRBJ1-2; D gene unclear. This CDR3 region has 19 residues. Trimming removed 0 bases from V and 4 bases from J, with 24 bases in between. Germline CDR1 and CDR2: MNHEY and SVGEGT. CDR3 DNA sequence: TGTGCCAGCAGTTACTCGGAAGTCCATGCCAGGTTCCAATTCTATGGCTACACCTTC. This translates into CASSYSEVHARFQFYGYTF.

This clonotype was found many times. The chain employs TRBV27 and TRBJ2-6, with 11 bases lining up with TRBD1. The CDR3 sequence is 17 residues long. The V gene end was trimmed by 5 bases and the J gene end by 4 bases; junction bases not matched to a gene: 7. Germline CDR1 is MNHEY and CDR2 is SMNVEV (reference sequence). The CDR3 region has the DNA TGTGCCAGCAGTCCCGGGACAGGGGGATCCGGGGCCAACGTCCTGACTTTC. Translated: CASSPGTGGSGANVLTF.

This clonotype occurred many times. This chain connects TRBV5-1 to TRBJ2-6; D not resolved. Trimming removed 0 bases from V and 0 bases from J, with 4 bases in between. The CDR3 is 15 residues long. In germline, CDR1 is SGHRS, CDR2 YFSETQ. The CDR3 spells CASSLGASGANVLTF. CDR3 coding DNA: TGCGCCAGCAGCTTGGGAGCCTCTGGGGCCAACGTCCTGACTTTC.

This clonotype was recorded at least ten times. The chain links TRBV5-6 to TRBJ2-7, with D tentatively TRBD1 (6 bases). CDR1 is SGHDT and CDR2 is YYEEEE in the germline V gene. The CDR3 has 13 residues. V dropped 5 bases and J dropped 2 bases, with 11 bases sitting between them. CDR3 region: CASRSRDTYEQYF. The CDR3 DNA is TGTGCCAGCAGAAGCCGGGACACCTACGAGCAGTACTTC.

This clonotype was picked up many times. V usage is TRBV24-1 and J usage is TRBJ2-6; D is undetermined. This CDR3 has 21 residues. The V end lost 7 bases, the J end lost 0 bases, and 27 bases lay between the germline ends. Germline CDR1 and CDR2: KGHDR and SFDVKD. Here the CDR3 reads CATSGHVSRVSSPSGANVLTF. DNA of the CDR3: TGTGCCACCAGCGGCCACGTATCCCGAGTTTCAAGTCCCTCTGGGGCCAACGTCCTGACTTTC.

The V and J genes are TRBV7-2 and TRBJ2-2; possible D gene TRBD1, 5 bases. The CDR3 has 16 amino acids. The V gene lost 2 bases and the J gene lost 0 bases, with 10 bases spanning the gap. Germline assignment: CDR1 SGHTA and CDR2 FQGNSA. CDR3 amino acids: CASSLFSTANTGELFF. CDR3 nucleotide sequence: TGTGCCAGCAGCTTATTTTCGACAGCGAACACCGGGGAGCTGTTTTTT.

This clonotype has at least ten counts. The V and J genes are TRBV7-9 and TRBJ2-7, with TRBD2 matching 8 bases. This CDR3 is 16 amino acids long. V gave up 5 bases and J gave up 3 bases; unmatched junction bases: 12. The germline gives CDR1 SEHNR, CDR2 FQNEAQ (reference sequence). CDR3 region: CASSLTGGAGHYEQYF. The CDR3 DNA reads TGTGCCAGCAGCCTTACCGGGGGGGCAGGGCACTACGAGCAGTACTTC.

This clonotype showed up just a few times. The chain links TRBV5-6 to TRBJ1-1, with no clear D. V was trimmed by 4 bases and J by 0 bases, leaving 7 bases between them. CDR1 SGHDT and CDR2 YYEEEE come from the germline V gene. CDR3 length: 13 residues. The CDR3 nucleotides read TGTGCCAGCAGCGAAAACTTGAACACTGAAGCTTTCTTT. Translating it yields CASSENLNTEAFF. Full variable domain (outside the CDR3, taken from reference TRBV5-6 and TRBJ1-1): DAGVTQSPTHLIKTRGQQVTLRCSPKSGHDTVSWYQQALGQGPQFIFQYYEEEERQRGNFPDRFSGHQFPNYSSELNVNALLLGDSALYLCASSENLNTEAFFGQGTRLTVV.

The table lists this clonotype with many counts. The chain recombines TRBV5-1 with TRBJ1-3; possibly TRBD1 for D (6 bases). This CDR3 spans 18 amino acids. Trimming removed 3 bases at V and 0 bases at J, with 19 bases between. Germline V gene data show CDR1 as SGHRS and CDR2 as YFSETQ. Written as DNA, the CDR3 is TGCGCCAGCAGCTCAGCACCTTCGGGGGGCGTCTCTGGAAACACCATATATTTT. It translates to CASSSAPSGGVSGNTIYF.

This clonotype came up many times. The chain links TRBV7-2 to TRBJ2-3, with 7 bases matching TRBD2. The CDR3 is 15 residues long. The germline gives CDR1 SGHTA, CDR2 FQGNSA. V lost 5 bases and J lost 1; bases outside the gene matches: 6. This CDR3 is CASSPRGVGTDTQYF. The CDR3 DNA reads TGTGCCAGCAGCCCACGGGGGGTAGGCACAGATACGCAGTATTTT.

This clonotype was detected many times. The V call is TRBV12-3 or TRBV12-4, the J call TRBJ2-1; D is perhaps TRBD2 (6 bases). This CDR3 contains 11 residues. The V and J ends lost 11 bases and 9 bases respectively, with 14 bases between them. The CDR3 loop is CALLRGGEQFF. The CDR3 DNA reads TGTGCCCTCCTGCGGGGCGGTGAGCAGTTCTTC.

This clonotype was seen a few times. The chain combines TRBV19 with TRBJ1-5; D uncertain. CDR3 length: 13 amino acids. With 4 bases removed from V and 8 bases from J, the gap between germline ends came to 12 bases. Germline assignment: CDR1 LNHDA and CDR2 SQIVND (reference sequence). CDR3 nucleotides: TGTGCCAGTAGTACGCGATCTTTGGAGCCCCAGCATTTT. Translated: CASSTRSLEPQHF.

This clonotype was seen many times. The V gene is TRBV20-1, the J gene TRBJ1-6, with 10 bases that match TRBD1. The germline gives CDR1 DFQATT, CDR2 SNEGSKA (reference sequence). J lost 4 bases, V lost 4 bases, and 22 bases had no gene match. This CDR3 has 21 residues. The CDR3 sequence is CSAIRRASGTGEFVYNSPLHF. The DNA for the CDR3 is TGCAGTGCTATCCGCCGGGCCTCCGGGACAGGGGAATTCGTTTATAATTCACCCCTCCACTTT.

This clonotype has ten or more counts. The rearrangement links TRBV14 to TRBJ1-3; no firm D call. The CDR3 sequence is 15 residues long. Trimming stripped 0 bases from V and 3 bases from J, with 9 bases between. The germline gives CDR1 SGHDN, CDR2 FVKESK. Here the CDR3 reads CASSQDLGIGNTIYF. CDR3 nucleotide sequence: TGTGCCAGCAGCCAAGATCTGGGGATTGGAAACACCATATATTTT.

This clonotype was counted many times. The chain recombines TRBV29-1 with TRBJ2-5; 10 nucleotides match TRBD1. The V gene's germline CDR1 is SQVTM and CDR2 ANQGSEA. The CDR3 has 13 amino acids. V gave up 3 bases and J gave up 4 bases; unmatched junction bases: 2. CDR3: CSVERDRGETQYF. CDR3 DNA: TGCAGCGTTGAGAGGGACAGGGGAGAGACCCAGTACTTC.

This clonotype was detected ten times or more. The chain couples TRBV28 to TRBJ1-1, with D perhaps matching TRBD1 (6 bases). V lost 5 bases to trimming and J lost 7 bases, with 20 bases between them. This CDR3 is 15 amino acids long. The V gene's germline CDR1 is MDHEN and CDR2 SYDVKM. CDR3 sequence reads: CASSPQGLKVVEAFF. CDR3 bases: TGTGCCAGCAGTCCACAGGGCCTAAAAGTCGTTGAAGCTTTCTTT.

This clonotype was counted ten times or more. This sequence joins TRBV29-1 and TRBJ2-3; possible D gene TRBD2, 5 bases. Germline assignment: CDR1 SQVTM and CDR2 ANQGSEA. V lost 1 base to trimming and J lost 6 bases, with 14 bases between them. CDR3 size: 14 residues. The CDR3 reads CSVEVDSPGDTQYF. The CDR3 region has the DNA TGCAGCGTTGAAGTGGACTCCCCGGGGGATACGCAGTATTTT.